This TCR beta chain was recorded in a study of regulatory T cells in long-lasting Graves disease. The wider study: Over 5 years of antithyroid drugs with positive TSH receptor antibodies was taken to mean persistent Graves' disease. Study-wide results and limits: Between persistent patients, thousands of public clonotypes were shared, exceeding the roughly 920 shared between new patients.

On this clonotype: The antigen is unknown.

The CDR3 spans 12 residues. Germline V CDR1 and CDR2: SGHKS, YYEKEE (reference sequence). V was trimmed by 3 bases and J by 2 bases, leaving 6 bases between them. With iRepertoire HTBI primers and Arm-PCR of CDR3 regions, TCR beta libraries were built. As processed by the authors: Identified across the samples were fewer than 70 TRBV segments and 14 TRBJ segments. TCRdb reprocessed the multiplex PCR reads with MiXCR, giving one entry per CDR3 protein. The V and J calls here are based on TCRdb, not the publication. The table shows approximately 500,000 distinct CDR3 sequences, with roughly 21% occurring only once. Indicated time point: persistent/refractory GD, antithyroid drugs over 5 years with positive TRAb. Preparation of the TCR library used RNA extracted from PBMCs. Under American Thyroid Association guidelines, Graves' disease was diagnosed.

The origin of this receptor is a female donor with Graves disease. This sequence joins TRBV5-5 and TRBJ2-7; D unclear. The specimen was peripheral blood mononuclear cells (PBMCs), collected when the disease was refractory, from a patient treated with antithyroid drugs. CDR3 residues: CASSSWTYEQYF. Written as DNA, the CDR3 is TGTGCCAGCAGCTCCTGGACCTACGAGCAGTACTTC.